This TCR beta chain is drawn from a study of shared clonotypes between healthy human individuals (dated by TCRdb to 2018 to 2021). Concerning the study at large: The cohort comprised a couple of women and a few men aged 18 to 49 years. To increase sequencing depth and limit assay-specific biases, different laboratories used diverse techniques to prepare libraries and sequence TCR repertoires. The study deeply sequenced blood TCR repertoires of five healthy adults to estimate repertoire size and the extent of clonotype sharing between individuals. Per donor, leukapheresis produced somewhere between about 0.9 and 9.5 billion PBMCs. For each donor, three plates each were used for CD4 naive and CD4 memory, two plates were used for CD8 naive, and one plate was used for CD8 memory. The investigation overall reported the following: Across a few donors, 4.5% to 6.5% of naive CD4, 3% to 3.5% of naive CD8, under 2.5% of memory CD4, and approximately 0.4% of memory CD8 clonotypes were shared. Sampling was restricted to blood, and TCR repertoires in tissue are likely to differ from TCR repertoires in blood. Incomplete sequencing was indicated by rarefaction of sorted-subset datasets, despite the large sequencing depth. Clonotypes shared by all four sorted-subset donors showed higher generation probabilities than non-shared clonotypes. Pairwise subsampling indicated that sequencing depth was expected to affect the degree of clonotype sharing among donors. Because the study included a small number of donors, the genetic and exposure-history diversity represented was limited. Naive subsets generally had larger estimated clonotype richness than memory subsets did.

For the CD8 naive samples, CD45RO-negative cells were positively selected for CCR7, yielding a CD45RA+CCR7+ population from which TemRA cells were excluded. The donors were healthy, HIV-negative adults who had no recently reported acute infections or vaccinations. Every donor was a Caucasian adult living in Nashville, Tennessee, USA. Blood was collected by leukapheresis, and PBMCs were isolated by Ficoll-Histopaque density gradient centrifugation and then cryopreserved in liquid nitrogen vapor phase. Analytical flow cytometry was used to check the purity and quantity of each magnetically sorted T cell population. Genomic DNA was isolated from every sorted fraction and measured by UV absorbance on a Nanodrop 2000c. As concerns this clone: Its antigen remains unidentified. Per-nucleotide qualities are absent, and no much larger clonotype sits a single base away.

The CDR3 starts with the cysteine, ends with the phenylalanine, and has 14 residues. The sequence is cut down to CDR3 DNA, 42 bases in frame from base 1. V lost 7 bases and J lost 2 bases, and the count of bases not matched to a germline gene is 3. The germline V gene (reference sequence) provides CDR1 LNHDA and CDR2 SQIVND. TCR CDR3 regions were amplified from genomic DNA by multiplex PCR using the deep immunoSEQ assay. Genomic DNA extracted from each cell subset was distributed evenly over all wells of several immunoSEQ 96-well plates, and each plate served as one replicate. For sorted subsets, each replicate PCR was loaded with about 200 ng genomic DNA, equivalent to 32,000 or so T cell genomes. Purified libraries were quantified with a Qubit 3.0 fluorometer, sized on a Bioanalyzer 2100, and re-quantified with the KAPA Library Quantification kit. Every immunoSEQ 96-well plate was sequenced on a dedicated single-read 150-cycle Illumina NextSeq 550 flow cell. The study's own analysis went as follows. Because only junctional sequences without quality scores were contained in the immunoSEQ output, filtering matching that applied to full-length reads could not be performed. Sequences were annotated with PyIR, a Python wrapper for IgBLAST v1.9, and V/J genes and CDR3 were assigned using IMGT germline references. Reads were removed for weak V/J assignments (E-value above 1e-6), missing CDR3, stop codons, out-of-frame junctions, or ambiguous translated residues. V3J clonotypes were defined by identical inferred V gene, J gene, and CDR3 amino acid sequence. To compute the percentage overlap between repertoires, the number of shared unique clonotypes was divided by the size of the smaller repertoire. Three approaches were used to assess repertoire richness: RTK rarefaction, the Chao1 estimator, and Recon v2.1 estimates of unobserved clonotypes. Generation probabilities for all TCRbeta clonotypes obtained by the gDNA method from several donors were computed using OLGA. In its TCRdb copy, this immuneACCESS table keeps in-frame sequences only and misses some clones. Where compared with another copy, unresolved V genes explain less than half of these, and the others have no known cause. From that table come the V and J calls and clone size; the DNA was used to work out D and trimming. In all, the sample holds just over 2,000,000 clones, and approximately 94% of those were seen once. The top ten clones comprise more than 0.95% of the sample.

Sequencing was carried out using naive CD8+ T cells sorted from blood. The cell subset or site label, as the study defines it: CD45RA+CCR7+. This sequence originates from a man aged 18 to 30 in good health. This receptor chain uses TRBV19 and TRBJ2-7, and TRBD2 aligns with 12 junction nucleotides. The DNA reads TGTGCCAGTAAGCCTAGCGGGGGGGCCTACGAGCAGTACTTC. It translates to CASKPSGGAYEQYF.